Listed here are 10 T cell receptor beta chains from one sample, sequenced in a study of cytomegalovirus exposure and HLA in healthy donors. PCR used 60 Vbeta primers and 13 Jbeta primers. The method was immunoSEQ multiplex PCR; TCRdb's version includes in-frame clones alone and lacks a portion of them. The repertoire holds 150,000 to 200,000 clones, with 75% to 80% as singletons. The sequenced material came from PBMCs. The origin of the receptors is a female donor in good health and CMV-seronegative.

This clone was found once. In DNA form, the CDR3 reads TGCGCCAGCAGCTTCGGGACAGGGCGATTTTACGAGCAGTACTTC. Translating it yields CASSFGTGRFYEQYF. This chain links TRBV5-1 with TRBJ2-7, with 9 bases fitting TRBD1. Germline V CDR1 and CDR2: SGHRS, YFSETQ. This CDR3 contains 15 residues. Trimming cost V 2 bases and J 4 bases; bases outside gene matches: 7.

The chain has TRBV29-1 and TRBJ2-7, with a weak D call TRBD1 (5 bases). There are 13 residues in the CDR3. The germline gives CDR1 SQVTM, CDR2 ANQGSEA. Trimming pared 0 bases from V and 2 bases from J, leaving 8 bases between. CDR3 in amino acids: CSVEEQATYEQYF. CDR3 nucleotide sequence: TGCAGCGTTGAAGAACAGGCCACCTACGAGCAGTACTTC.

The rearrangement joins TRBV7-6 to TRBJ1-4; 8 nucleotides line up with TRBD1. The CDR3 has 14 amino acids. V lost 4 bases to trimming and J lost 8 bases; unmatched junction nucleotides: 6. Germline values: CDR1 SGHVS, CDR2 FNYEAQ. CDR3: CASSSGQGREKLFF. CDR3 bases: TGTGCCAGCAGCTCCGGACAGGGTCGAGAAAAACTGTTTTTT.

The rearrangement links TRBV5-1 to TRBJ1-3; 7 bases map to TRBD1. Germline V gives CDR1 SGHRS, CDR2 YFSETQ. After removal of 1 base from V and 1 base from J, the junction contained 8 bases not matched to a gene. CDR3 length: 17 amino acids. The CDR3: CASSLKGQYLSGNTIYF. CDR3 in DNA: TGCGCCAGCAGCTTGAAGGGACAGTACCTTTCTGGAAACACCATATATTTT.

This clone has only a few counts. The chain joins TRBV6-1 to TRBJ1-2, with D maybe TRBD1 (5 bases). CDR3 length: 12 residues. The ends were cut back, 10 bases at V and 7 bases at J, with 16 bases in the middle. Germline lookup yields CDR1 MNHNS and CDR2 SASEGT. The chain's CDR3 is CATGQGFSGYTF. CDR3 nucleotides: TGTGCCACAGGCCAGGGTTTTTCTGGCTACACCTTC.

The chain links TRBV28 to TRBJ2-7; 10 bases are shared with TRBD2. CDR1 and CDR2 from the germline V gene are MDHEN and SYDVKM. V lost 4 bases, J lost 4 bases, and 10 bases stayed unmatched. The CDR3 has 16 residues. The CDR3 DNA reads TGTGCCAGCAGTTCCATCCCTAGCGGGAGTGGATACGAGCAGTACTTC. Its translation is CASSSIPSGSGYEQYF.

The V call is TRBV4-1, the J call TRBJ2-4; 11 bases align to TRBD2. V dropped 3 bases and J dropped 1; count of bases not matched to a gene: 8. The germline gives CDR1 MGHRA, CDR2 YSYEKL. The CDR3 is made up of 18 amino acids. This CDR3 reads CASSQEIAGGPAKNIQYF. CDR3 bases: TGCGCCAGCAGCCAGGAAATAGCGGGGGGGCCGGCCAAAAACATTCAGTACTTC.

The rearrangement uses TRBV7-3 and TRBJ1-1, with D unclear. This CDR3 is built from 14 residues. The V and J ends lost 0 bases and 4 bases respectively, with 9 bases between them. Per the germline V gene, CDR1 is SGHTA and CDR2 is FQGTGA. Here the CDR3 DNA reads TGTGCCAGCAGCTTAACACAGAGAAGCACTGAAGCTTTCTTT. This translates into CASSLTQRSTEAFF.

This clone was seen only once. The rearrangement uses TRBV2 and TRBJ2-5, with D perhaps matching TRBD2 (6 bases). The J call may not be correct, given that the DNA end is closer to TRBJ2-7. Germline CDR1 SNHLY, CDR2 FYNNEI. There are 14 residues in the CDR3. The CDR3 here is CASSGGAPSYEQYF. CDR3 DNA: TGTGCCAGCAGTGGCGGGGCCCCGTCCTACGAGCAGTACTTC.

The genes are TRBV6-1 and TRBJ2-1; 12 bases line up with TRBD2. Germline V gives CDR1 MNHNS, CDR2 SASEGT. Trimming removed 2 bases from V and 8 bases from J; junction bases left unmatched: 16. This CDR3 has 19 amino acids. The CDR3 reads CASSEPQVPLAGGGDEQFF. The CDR3 nucleotides are TGTGCCAGCAGTGAACCCCAAGTCCCACTAGCGGGGGGCGGGGATGAGCAGTTCTTC.